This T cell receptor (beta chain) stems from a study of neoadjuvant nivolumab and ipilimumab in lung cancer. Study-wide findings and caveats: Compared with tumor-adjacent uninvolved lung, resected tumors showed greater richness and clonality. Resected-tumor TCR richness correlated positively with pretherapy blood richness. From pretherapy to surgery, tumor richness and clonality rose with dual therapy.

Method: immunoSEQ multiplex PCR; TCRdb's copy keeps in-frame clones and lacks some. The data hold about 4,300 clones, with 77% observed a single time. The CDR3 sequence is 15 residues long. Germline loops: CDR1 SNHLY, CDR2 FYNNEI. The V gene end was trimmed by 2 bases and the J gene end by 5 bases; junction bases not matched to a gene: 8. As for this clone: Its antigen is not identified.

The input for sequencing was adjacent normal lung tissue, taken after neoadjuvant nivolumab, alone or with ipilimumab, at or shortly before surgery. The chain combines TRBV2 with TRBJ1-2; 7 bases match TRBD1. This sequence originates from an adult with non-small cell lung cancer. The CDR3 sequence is CASSENGQDGYGYTF. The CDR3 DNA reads TGTGCCAGCAGTGAAAACGGACAGGACGGGTATGGCTACACCTTC.